This TCR beta chain comes out of a study of T cells in Graves' hyperthyroidism and ophthalmopathy. Germline assignment: CDR1 DFQATT and CDR2 SNEGSKA (reference sequence). This CDR3 contains 14 residues. V lost 6 bases to trimming and J lost 3 bases; unmatched junction nucleotides: 7. It was RNA transcripts that yielded the amplified TCR beta CDR3 regions. In the first-round RT-PCR of the TCR CDR3, the HTBI primer set was used. Using its own MiXCR run on the multiplex PCR reads, TCRdb lists one record per CDR3 protein. The table has 500,000 to 600,000 distinct CDR3 sequences, approximately 48% seen once. As to this clonotype: A much bigger clone sits one base away, suggesting this may be a read error.

Sequenced: peripheral blood or thyroid tissue (not recorded which). V gene TRBV20-1 combines with J gene TRBJ2-7, with TRBD2 matching 11 bases. The sequence was collected from an adult woman with Graves' disease, either hyperthyroidism or ophthalmopathy (not recorded which). The CDR3 nucleotides are TGCAGTGCCCCCCAGACTAGCGGGGTCTACGAGCAGTACTTC. Protein product: CSAPQTSGVYEQYF.